Sequencing of this T cell receptor (beta chain) was carried out in a study of cytotoxic CD8 clonotypes in ibrutinib-treated CLL. In the study overall: The sample average was approximately 250,000 productive templates and roughly 94,000 productive rearrangements.

Per germline, CDR1 MGHDK and CDR2 SYGVNS. With 6 bases removed from V and 7 bases from J, the gap between germline ends came to 15 bases. The CDR3 spans 13 residues. Produced via immunoSEQ multiplex PCR; TCRdb's table is partial and in-frame only. The sample contains some 350,000 clones, about 64% of which appear only once. The sequence was obtained from a human donor with chronic lymphocytic leukemia. This chain joins TRBV25-1 and TRBJ2-5; D possibly corresponds to TRBD1 (6 bases). Sequencing used PBMCs, obtained after 36 months of ibrutinib treatment. CDR3 DNA: TGTGCCAGCAGCAGGGGCTTCGGTGGGACCCAGTACTTC. It encodes CASSRGFGGTQYF.